The 9 T cell receptor beta chains below all came from one sample that was sequenced in a study of T cell responses to AZD1222 COVID-19 vaccine. The method was immunoSEQ multiplex PCR; TCRdb's version includes in-frame clones alone and lacks a portion of them. This sample carries approximately 57,000 clones, approximately 84% of them seen once, and the ten largest clones take 16%. The sample was peripheral blood, taken on day 0 of AZD1222 vaccination. Receptors were obtained from an adult in good health.

The V gene is TRBV27, the J gene TRBJ2-7; TRBD1 matches at 8 bases. CDR3 length equals 14 residues. The germline V gene encodes CDR1 MNHEY and CDR2 SMNVEV (reference sequence). The V segment lost 5 bases and the J segment 2 bases; nucleotides outside the gene matches: 5. DNA for the CDR3: TGTGCCAGCAGTCCCGTGGACAGGGCCTACGAGCAGTACTTC. Amino acids: CASSPVDRAYEQYF.

About this clone itself: Other DNA sequences from this sample encode an identical CDR3 as well. V usage is TRBV12-3 or TRBV12-4 and J usage is TRBJ1-1; D is unclear. The CDR3 length is 12 residues. Trimming removed 3 bases from V and 1 base from J, with 3 bases in between. The CDR3 DNA is TGTGCCAGCAGTTTGGGGAACACTGAAGCTTTCTTT. Its translation is CASSLGNTEAFF.

This chain uses TRBV3-1 (or the pseudogene TRBV3-2) with TRBJ2-7; 8 positions match TRBD2. The CDR3 is made up of 15 amino acids. The V gene end was trimmed by 6 bases and the J gene end by 1 base; junction bases not matched to a gene: 8. Germline-derived CDR1 and CDR2 are LGHDT and YNNKEL (reference sequence). CDR3 loop: CASSPGLGESYEQYF. As DNA, the CDR3 is TGTGCCAGCAGTCCGGGACTAGGGGAGTCCTACGAGCAGTACTTC.

The chain employs TRBV10-3 and TRBJ2-7, with D perhaps TRBD1 or TRBD2 (5 bases each). Trimming stripped 4 bases from V and 5 bases from J, with 15 bases between. The germline V gene encodes CDR1 ENHRY and CDR2 SYGVKD. The CDR3 runs to 14 residues. Here the CDR3 reads CAISGDLGIHEQYF. The CDR3 region has the DNA TGTGCCATCAGTGGGGACCTTGGAATACACGAGCAGTACTTC.

The chain is built from TRBV3-1 (or the pseudogene TRBV3-2) and TRBJ1-5, with 9 bases identical to TRBD1. From germline, CDR1 is LGHDT and CDR2 YNNKEL (reference sequence). The CDR3 runs 16 residues. V trimming: 0 bases; J trimming: 7 bases; junction bases outside the gene matches: 7. In DNA, the CDR3 is TGTGCCAGCAGCCAAGATTCGGGGACAGGGAGCCAGCCCCAGCATTTT. Translation gives CASSQDSGTGSQPQHF.

This sequence joins TRBV14 and TRBJ2-7, with 9 bases aligning to TRBD2. CDR3 length: 16 amino acids. After removal of 4 bases from V and 5 bases from J, the junction contained 12 bases not matched to a gene. In germline, CDR1 is SGHDN, CDR2 FVKESK. CDR3 DNA sequence: TGTGCCAGCAGCCGACTACCGGGACTAGCCCAACACGAGCAGTACTTC. As protein: CASSRLPGLAQHEQYF.

The chain joins TRBV18 to TRBJ2-7, with unresolved D. The CDR3 runs 13 residues. Trimming pared 0 bases from V and 1 base from J, leaving 4 bases between. Per the germline V gene, CDR1 is KGHSH and CDR2 is LQKENI. The CDR3 is CASSPPGSYEQYF. The CDR3 region has the DNA TGTGCCAGCTCACCACCAGGATCCTACGAGCAGTACTTC.

The chain employs TRBV11-2 and TRBJ2-2, with TRBD1 identical over 12 bases. The ends lost 4 bases at V and 6 bases at J; junction bases unmatched: 6. The CDR3 is 16 amino acids. Germline lookup yields CDR1 SGHAT and CDR2 FQNNGV. The CDR3 here is CASSSFWDRGPGELFF. CDR3 coding DNA: TGTGCCAGCAGCTCATTCTGGGACAGGGGGCCCGGGGAGCTGTTTTTT. The whole variable domain, remainder taken from reference TRBV11-2 and TRBJ2-2, is EAGVAQSPRYKIIEKRQSVAFWCNPISGHATLYWYQQILGQGPKLLIQFQNNGVVDDSQLPKDRFSAERLKGVDSTLKIQPAKLEDSAVYLCASSSFWDRGPGELFFGEGSRLTVL.

The rearrangement links TRBV21-1 to TRBJ2-7. TRBV21-1 is annotated as a pseudogene. The CDR3 length is 11 residues. The CDR3: CASSKPYEQYF. DNA of the CDR3: TGTGCCAGCAGCAAACCCTACGAGCAGTACTTC.